This T cell receptor (beta chain) is drawn from a study of cytomegalovirus exposure and HLA in healthy donors. Notes on the study in general: Within the data, a cluster of highly shared sequence variants was likely a sequencing artifact. In a later analysis, TCR beta V- and J-gene trimming was associated with a missense DCLRE1C variant. In vitro work confirmed that a few CMV-associated chains recognize CMV antigens. The later analysis indicated that the majority of CMV-associated TCR beta chains appeared HLA-restricted.

Amplification used 60 Vbeta primers and 13 Jbeta primers. TCRdb's copy holds only in-frame clones and misses some; the assay was immunoSEQ multiplex PCR. The repertoire holds about 200,000 clones, approximately 85% seen once, with approximately 6.5% in the top ten. With respect to this clone: Its antigen is undetermined.

Germline CDR1 SEHNR, CDR2 FQNEAQ (reference sequence). There are 15 residues in the CDR3. The V gene lost 6 bases and the J gene lost 4 bases, with 18 bases spanning the gap. Sequencing was carried out using PBMCs. The clonotype was recovered from a woman in her 50s in good health and CMV-seropositive. This rearrangement joins TRBV7-9 to TRBJ1-1, with D possibly matching TRBD1 (6 bases). CDR3 DNA sequence: TGTGCCAGCAGTCCCAAACAGGGCGGACGCACTGAAGCTTTCTTT. This encodes CASSPKQGGRTEAFF.